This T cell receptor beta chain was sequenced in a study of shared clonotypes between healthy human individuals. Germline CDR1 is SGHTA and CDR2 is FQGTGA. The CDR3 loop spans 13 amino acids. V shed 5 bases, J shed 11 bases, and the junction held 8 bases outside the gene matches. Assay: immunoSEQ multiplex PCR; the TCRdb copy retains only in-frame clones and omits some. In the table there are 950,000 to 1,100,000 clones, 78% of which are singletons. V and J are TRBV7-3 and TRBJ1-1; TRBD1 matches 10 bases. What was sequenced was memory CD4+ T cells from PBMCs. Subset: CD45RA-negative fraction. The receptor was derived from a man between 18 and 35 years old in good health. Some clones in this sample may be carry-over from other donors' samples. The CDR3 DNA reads TGTGCCAGCAGCCCCGACAGGGGGCGCGCTGCTTTCTTT. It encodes CASSPDRGRAAFF.